One and the same sample provided the 24 T cell receptor beta chains below, sequenced in a study of healthy donors' naive CD4 and CD8 T cells. Starting from around 470 ng of total RNA, TCR libraries were made with linear amplification. Each CDR3 protein is one row after TCRdb ran MiXCR on the reads. The profile covers about 180,000 distinct CDR3 sequences, with around three quarters appearing a single time and around 2% taken by the ten largest. Sequenced: naive CD4+ and CD8+ T cells sorted from blood, pooled from several donors. Receptors were obtained from a pool of human donors in good health; the sample pools cells from several healthy donors.

V and J are TRBV18 and TRBJ1-2, with D possibly TRBD1 on 5 matching bases. The germline V and J ends were trimmed by 3 bases and 12 bases, with 23 bases remaining between them. The CDR3 covers 15 residues. The germline CDR1 and CDR2 sequences are KGHSH and LQKENI. The CDR3 DNA reads as TGTGCCAGCTCACCGGACGCCGCCGGGACTGCGGGGGACACCTTC. Translating it yields CASSPDAAGTAGDTF.

The chain couples TRBV20-1 to TRBJ1-6, with TRBD1 as a possible D gene (5 bases). The V end lost 2 bases, the J end lost 5 bases, and 13 bases lay between the germline ends. Germline values: CDR1 DFQATT, CDR2 SNEGSKA (reference sequence). There are 15 residues in the CDR3. The CDR3 nucleotides are TGCAGTGCTAGACCCCCGGCGGGGGATAATTCACCCCTCCACTTT. It encodes CSARPPAGDNSPLHF.

The sample holds a few counts of this clonotype. This chain joins TRBV5-5 and TRBJ1-5; the match to TRBD1 covers 9 bases. This CDR3 comprises 17 residues. The J segment lost 4 bases and the V segment lost 0 bases, leaving 8 bases of the junction unmatched. Germline-derived CDR1 and CDR2 are SGHKS and YYEKEE (reference sequence). Written as DNA, the CDR3 is TGTGCCAGCAGCTTGGCCGACAGGGGGTTTGGGAATCAGCCCCAGCATTTT. Translation: CASSLADRGFGNQPQHF.

The J gene is TRBJ1-1, the V gene TRBV5-6; maybe TRBD1 (5 bases). Germline V lookup: CDR1 SGHDT, CDR2 YYEEEE. The CDR3 runs to 16 residues. Trimming cost V 0 bases and J 2 bases, with 14 bases left between them. Here the CDR3 reads CASSLGPRQRNTEAFF. DNA of the CDR3: TGTGCCAGCAGCTTGGGGCCCCGACAGAGAAACACTGAAGCTTTCTTT.

V usage is TRBV27 and J usage is TRBJ2-3; a weak D match, TRBD2 (5 bases). Germline V gene data show CDR1 as MNHEY and CDR2 as SMNVEV (reference sequence). Between the trimmed V and J ends, which lost 7 bases and 3 bases, there was a span of 17 bases. The CDR3 has 15 amino acids. This CDR3 is CASNPFEGTTDTQYF. The CDR3 DNA sequence: TGTGCCAGCAACCCCTTTGAGGGTACAACAGATACGCAGTATTTT.

In this sample, this clonotype turned up a few times. The genes are TRBV6-5 and TRBJ1-5; D is unclear. Trimming removed 3 bases at V and 6 bases at J, with 3 bases between. Germline V gene sequence: CDR1 MNHEY, CDR2 SVGAGI. The CDR3 totals 11 residues. This CDR3 is CASSYPQPQHF. CDR3 bases: TGTGCCAGCAGTTATCCTCAGCCCCAGCATTTT.

For the CDR3, the DNA is TGTGCCAGTATTTTGCGATATGGCTACACCTTC. Residues: CASILRYGYTF. This chain joins TRBV19 and TRBJ1-2; no clear D gene. Germline loops: CDR1 LNHDA, CDR2 SQIVND (reference sequence). V was pared by 7 bases and J by 5 bases, with 8 bases between. This CDR3 comprises 11 residues.

The chain combines TRBV5-1 with TRBJ1-3, with D possibly TRBD1 on 5 matching bases. Trimming removed 0 bases from V and 1 base from J, with 8 bases in between. This CDR3 contains 15 residues. The germline CDR1 and CDR2 sequences are SGHRS and YFSETQ. The CDR3 sequence is CASSLVPGSGNTIYF. CDR3 nucleotides: TGCGCCAGCAGCTTGGTGCCAGGGTCTGGAAACACCATATATTTT.

V is TRBV24-1 and J is TRBJ2-3; 9 bases are shared with TRBD1. The CDR3 length is 14 residues. Germline lookup yields CDR1 KGHDR and CDR2 SFDVKD. Trimming took 4 bases from V and 6 from J; bases not matched to a gene: 4. CDR3 sequence reads: CATSDIDRGDTQYF. CDR3 in DNA: TGTGCCACCAGTGACATCGACAGGGGGGATACGCAGTATTTT.

The V call is TRBV19, the J call TRBJ2-1, with D maybe TRBD2 (6 bases). V was shortened by 1 base and J by 3 bases, with 13 bases between the two germline ends. There are 16 residues in the CDR3. Germline V gives CDR1 LNHDA, CDR2 SQIVND (reference sequence). For the CDR3, the DNA is TGTGCCAGTAGTATAGGCCCCCCGACTAGCTACAATGAGCAGTTCTTC. Protein sequence: CASSIGPPTSYNEQFF.

CDR3 loop: CASRPKIDRGGWDTQYF. As DNA, the CDR3 is TGTGCCAGCCGTCCCAAAATTGACAGGGGCGGTTGGGATACGCAGTATTTT. This chain uses TRBV5-6 with TRBJ2-3; 8 bases line up with TRBD1. Germline loops: CDR1 SGHDT, CDR2 YYEEEE. The CDR3 is made up of 17 amino acids. Trimming took 7 bases from V and 6 from J; bases not matched to a gene: 19.

The rearrangement joins TRBV7-8 to TRBJ1-6; D gene unclear. CDR1 and CDR2 (germline): SGHVS, FQNEAQ. V was clipped by 5 bases and J by 9 bases, with 8 bases between them. There are 12 residues in the CDR3. For the CDR3, the DNA is TGTGCCAGCAGCCCGCGGGTTTCACCCCTCCACTTT. Translated, it gives CASSPRVSPLHF.

The chain carries TRBV29-1 and TRBJ1-2; D gene unclear. From germline, CDR1 is SQVTM and CDR2 ANQGSEA. The CDR3 is made up of 14 amino acids. V was cut by 0 bases and J by 13 bases, with 21 bases left in between. The CDR3 is CSVEEESDGRASTF. CDR3 nucleotide sequence: TGCAGCGTTGAAGAAGAATCGGATGGGAGGGCATCCACCTTC.

The CDR3 loop reads CASSMRYNEQFF. CDR3 nucleotide sequence: TGTGCCAGCAGTATGCGGTACAATGAGCAGTTCTTC. The chain combines TRBV25-1 with TRBJ2-1; D gene ambiguous. The ends were cut back, 5 bases at V and 4 bases at J, with 6 bases in the middle. Germline V gives CDR1 MGHDK, CDR2 SYGVNS. The CDR3 is 12 amino acids.

The gene calls are TRBV29-1 and TRBJ2-3; TRBD1 matches 11 bases. From germline, CDR1 is SQVTM and CDR2 ANQGSEA. Trimming took 7 bases from V and 5 from J; bases not matched to a gene: 11. The CDR3 extends over 15 amino acids. CDR3 protein: CSAEVGQGARDTQYF. The CDR3 region has the DNA TGCAGCGCAGAAGTTGGACAGGGGGCGAGAGATACGCAGTATTTT.

This clonotype has only one observation. V usage is TRBV5-1 and J usage is TRBJ2-3, with a weak D call TRBD2 (5 bases). The CDR3 loop spans 14 amino acids. The germline V gene has CDR1 SGHRS and CDR2 YFSETQ. V was pared by 4 bases and J by 11 bases, with 20 bases between. Here the CDR3 reads CASSPDPTTTRQYF. In DNA form, the CDR3 reads TGCGCCAGCAGCCCCGACCCGACGACAACTAGGCAGTATTTT.

CDR3 sequence reads: CASSLERAGEQFF. The CDR3 DNA follows: TGTGCCAGCAGCTTGGAAAGGGCGGGTGAGCAGTTCTTC. The chain links TRBV5-4 to TRBJ2-1; D is perhaps TRBD2 (5 bases). CDR1 and CDR2 (germline): SGHNT, YYREEE (reference sequence). This CDR3 is 13 amino acids long. The ends were cut back, 0 bases at V and 9 bases at J, with 10 bases in the middle. Drawing the rest from reference TRBV5-4 and TRBJ2-1, the complete variable domain is ETGVTQSPTHLIKTRGQQVTLRCSSQSGHNTVSWYQQALGQGPQFIFQYYREEENGRGNFPPRFSGLQFPNYSSELNVNALELDDSALYLCASSLERAGEQFFGPGTRLTVL.

Concerning this clonotype itself: At one end, the junction sequence differs from germline, possibly due to a read error. The V call is TRBV11-2, the J call TRBJ2-7; 9 nucleotides agree with TRBD2. The CDR3 runs 15 residues. The germline V gene has CDR1 SGHAT and CDR2 FQNNGV. The DNA for the CDR3 is TGTGCCAGTAGCTTAGGGGCTAGCGGGGCCGGCGAGCAGTACTTC. Amino acid sequence: CASSLGASGAGEQYF.

The chain uses TRBV6-5 and TRBJ2-7, with D maybe TRBD1 (6 bases). Trimming left V 0 bases short and J 6 bases short, with 15 bases between. This CDR3 is 15 amino acids long. Germline V lookup: CDR1 MNHEY, CDR2 SVGAGI. CDR3 nucleotide sequence: TGTGCCAGCAGTTACTCAACGGCGGCCAGGGGCGAGCAGTACTTC. Its translation: CASSYSTAARGEQYF.

The chain carries TRBV30 and TRBJ2-3; no firm D call. The V end was cut by 4 bases, the J end by 1 base, with 12 bases between. This CDR3 contains 14 residues. The V gene's germline CDR1 is GTSNPN and CDR2 SVGIG (reference sequence). The CDR3 DNA reads TGTGCCTGGAATATTGTCGGCGGCACAGATACGCAGTATTTT. It yields the protein CAWNIVGGTDTQYF.

This chain joins TRBV19 and TRBJ2-4; possible D gene TRBD1, 5 bases. Trimming took 3 bases from V and 0 from J, leaving 9 bases between them. The CDR3 contains 15 residues. The germline V gene has CDR1 LNHDA and CDR2 SQIVND (reference sequence). CDR3 amino acids: CASSISQVAKNIQYF. CDR3 DNA sequence: TGTGCCAGTAGTATCTCACAGGTAGCCAAAAACATTCAGTACTTC. Full variable domain (outside the CDR3, taken from reference TRBV19 and TRBJ2-4): DGGITQSPKYLFRKEGQNVTLSCEQNLNHDAMYWYRQDPGQGLRLIYYSQIVNDFQKGDIAEGYSVSREKKESFPLTVTSAQKNPTAFYLCASSISQVAKNIQYFGAGTRLSVL.

The V and J genes are TRBV20-1 and TRBJ1-1; no clear D. V lost 0 bases and J lost 4, with 6 bases in between. Germline V gene data show CDR1 as DFQATT and CDR2 as SNEGSKA (reference sequence). The length of the CDR3 is 12 residues. This chain's CDR3 is CSARDAGTEAFF. The CDR3, as DNA: TGCAGTGCTAGAGATGCCGGCACTGAAGCTTTCTTT.

The CDR3 coding sequence is TGTGCCAGCCTTCAGCGGATTACAGATACGCAGTATTTT. Its protein product is CASLQRITDTQYF. V gene TRBV6-2 or TRBV6-3 combines with J gene TRBJ2-3; a possible D gene is TRBD2 (5 bases). Germline-derived CDR1 and CDR2 are MNHEY and SVGEGT. The CDR3 has 13 residues. V was trimmed by 8 bases and J by 3 bases, leaving 12 bases between them.

This clonotype was observed once. V and J are TRBV19 and TRBJ2-7; 9 nucleotides line up with TRBD2. Germline-derived CDR1 and CDR2 are LNHDA and SQIVND (reference sequence). V trimming: 4 bases; J trimming: 4 bases; junction bases outside the gene matches: 2. The CDR3 is 13 amino acids. In DNA, the CDR3 is TGTGCCAGTAGTAGTAGCGGGAGTTACGAGCAGTACTTC. Translating gives CASSSSGSYEQYF.